The 27 T cell receptor beta chains listed next were all sequenced from one sample in a study of cytotoxic CD8 clonotypes in ibrutinib-treated CLL. Clones were read by immunoSEQ multiplex PCR, and TCRdb kept only the in-frame ones, dropping some. The sample records roughly 160,000 clones, approximately 77% being singletons. The sample here was PBMCs, taken after 12 months of ibrutinib treatment. All receptors derive from a human donor with chronic lymphocytic leukemia.

The gene calls are TRBV25-1 and TRBJ1-4, with TRBD1 identical over 8 bases. The V segment lost 3 bases and the J segment 4 bases; nucleotides outside the gene matches: 4. From germline, CDR1 is MGHDK and CDR2 SYGVNS. The CDR3 totals 15 residues. The CDR3 region has the DNA TGTGCCAGCAGTGAGTCAGGGGGCATTAATGAAAAACTGTTTTTT. Translated, it gives CASSESGGINEKLFF.

The V and J genes are TRBV18 and TRBJ2-1; 11 positions match TRBD1. J lost 7 bases, V lost 5 bases, and 4 bases had no gene match. CDR3 size: 14 residues. Germline-derived CDR1 and CDR2 are KGHSH and LQKENI. CDR3 coding DNA: TGTGCCAGCTCAACGGGACAGGGGGTGAATGAGCAGTTCTTC. It codes for CASSTGQGVNEQFF.

V is TRBV21-1 and J is TRBJ2-7; the table's D call, TRBD2, has no DNA check behind it. TRBV21-1 is a known pseudogene. The CDR3 runs 14 residues. The CDR3 loop reads CASSKSEGPCEQYF. The CDR3, as DNA: TGTGCCAGCAGCAAATCCGAGGGTCCCTGCGAGCAGTACTTC.

This sequence joins TRBV11-1 and TRBJ2-7, with 7 bases aligning to TRBD2. In germline, CDR1 is SGHAT, CDR2 FQDESV (reference sequence). CDR3 length: 16 residues. V dropped 2 bases and J dropped 1; count of bases not matched to a gene: 8. CDR3 nucleotides: TGTGCCAGCAGCTTAAAGCTAGCGGTATTGTCCTACGAGCAGTACTTC. It is translated as CASSLKLAVLSYEQYF.

This clone was seen more than once but under ten times. The V gene is TRBV14, the J gene TRBJ2-6; no definite D call. V was pared by 1 base and J by 1 base, with 5 bases between. Germline assignment: CDR1 SGHDN and CDR2 FVKESK. The CDR3 is made up of 15 amino acids. Here the CDR3 reads CASSQATSGANVLTF. CDR3 nucleotide sequence: TGTGCCAGCAGCCAAGCGACGTCTGGGGCCAACGTCCTGACTTTC.

The V call is TRBV7-9, the J call TRBJ1-4; no clear D. The V and J ends lost 2 bases and 7 bases respectively, with 11 bases between them. The CDR3 spans 14 residues. Per the germline V gene, CDR1 is SEHNR and CDR2 is FQNEAQ (reference sequence). The CDR3 DNA is TGTGCCAGCAGCTTAAAAGGTCGGAGTGAAAAACTGTTTTTT. Its protein product is CASSLKGRSEKLFF.

The CDR3 sequence: CASSMSGSNTGELFF. CDR3 DNA: TGTGCCAGCAGCATGAGCGGGTCGAACACCGGGGAGCTGTTTTTT. The chain combines TRBV7-8 with TRBJ2-2; possible D gene TRBD2, 6 bases. Trimming took 5 bases from V and 0 from J, leaving 10 bases between them. This CDR3 comprises 15 residues. Germline V gene data show CDR1 as SGHVS and CDR2 as FQNEAQ.

The rearrangement links TRBV9 to TRBJ2-3; no definite D call. Germline CDR1 SGDLS, CDR2 YYNGEE. This CDR3 region has 12 residues. V shed 4 bases and J shed 1 base, with 4 bases lying between them. The CDR3 reads CASSKRTDTQYF. DNA for the CDR3: TGTGCCAGCAGCAAACGCACAGATACGCAGTATTTT. Drawing the rest from reference TRBV9 and TRBJ2-3, the complete variable domain is DSGVTQTPKHLITATGQRVTLRCSPRSGDLSVYWYQQSLDQGLQFLIQYYNGEERAKGNILERFSAQQFPDLHSELNLSSLELGDSALYFCASSKRTDTQYFGPGTRLTVL.

DNA of the CDR3: TGTGCCAGCAGCCGGGGCCTCGCGGGAGGTTCTTCAGATACGCAGTATTTT. It codes for CASSRGLAGGSSDTQYF. The chain is built from TRBV7-9 and TRBJ2-3, with 8 positions matching TRBD2. Trimming at V came to 5 bases and at J to 4 bases, leaving 14 bases not matched to a gene. The CDR3 has 17 amino acids. Germline V lookup: CDR1 SEHNR, CDR2 FQNEAQ (reference sequence).

V gene TRBV6-5 combines with J gene TRBJ1-6; a possible D gene is TRBD1 (5 bases). CDR3 length: 15 amino acids. Trimming cost V 0 bases and J 14 bases, with 17 bases left between them. Germline V gene data show CDR1 as MNHEY and CDR2 as SVGAGI. The DNA of the CDR3 is TGTGCCAGCAGTTACTCGCGACTGGGGACCGGTGCCCTCCACTTT. Translated: CASSYSRLGTGALHF.

The rearrangement links TRBV20-1 to TRBJ2-2; D gene unclear. Trimming removed 6 bases at V and 3 bases at J, with 5 bases between. CDR3 length: 11 residues. CDR1 and CDR2 from the germline V gene are DFQATT and SNEGSKA (reference sequence). Here the CDR3 reads CSAKDTGELFF. For the CDR3, the DNA is TGCAGTGCCAAAGACACCGGGGAGCTGTTTTTT.

V and J are TRBV30 and TRBJ2-3; D is ambiguous. Per germline, CDR1 GTSNPN and CDR2 SVGIG (reference sequence). The CDR3 has 11 amino acids. The ends were cut back, 0 bases at V and 6 bases at J, with 4 bases in the middle. CDR3 residues: CAWSVSDTQYF. The CDR3 DNA reads as TGTGCCTGGAGTGTTTCGGATACGCAGTATTTT.

This sequence joins TRBV29-1 and TRBJ1-2; no definite D call. This CDR3 contains 11 residues. The germline gives CDR1 SQVTM, CDR2 ANQGSEA. CDR3 coding DNA: TGCACCCTCTTATCCGGGGATGGCTACACCTTC. It codes for CTLLSGDGYTF.

The chain couples TRBV4-2 to TRBJ2-1; D might be TRBD1 or TRBD2, each matching 7 bases. There are 15 residues in the CDR3. Germline-derived CDR1 and CDR2 are LGHNA and YNFKEQ. V shed 1 base and J shed 3 bases, with 10 bases lying between them. The CDR3 DNA is TGTGCCAGCAGCCAAGCAGGGGGGGGCTACAATGAGCAGTTCTTC. Translation: CASSQAGGGYNEQFF.

This chain links TRBV9 with TRBJ2-7; 8 bases match TRBD1. J lost 3 bases, V lost 4 bases, and 6 bases had no gene match. This CDR3 region has 14 residues. From germline, CDR1 is SGDLS and CDR2 YYNGEE. CDR3 protein: CASSPRQGNYEQYF. The CDR3 nucleotides read TGTGCCAGCAGCCCCCGACAGGGGAACTACGAGCAGTACTTC.

The chain combines TRBV10-3 with TRBJ1-2, with TRBD1 matching over 7 bases. Germline CDR1 ENHRY, CDR2 SYGVKD. The CDR3 sequence is 14 residues long. Trimming at V came to 6 bases and at J to 5 bases, leaving 9 bases not matched to a gene. The CDR3 is CAIRGPDRAYGYTF. In DNA, the CDR3 is TGTGCCATCAGAGGCCCCGACAGGGCGTATGGCTACACCTTC.

The V call is TRBV6-5, the J call TRBJ1-4; TRBD1 is a possible D gene (6 bases). V was clipped by 4 bases and J by 5 bases, with 17 bases between them. CDR3 length: 16 amino acids. Germline V gives CDR1 MNHEY, CDR2 SVGAGI. The CDR3 DNA is TGTGCCAGCAGTTCACGTTTAGGAGGGGGAAATGAAAAACTGTTTTTT. Protein sequence: CASSSRLGGGNEKLFF.

The rearrangement joins TRBV5-1 to TRBJ1-4; 7 bases are a match to TRBD1. Trimming removed 0 bases from V and 5 bases from J; junction bases left unmatched: 4. The germline gives CDR1 SGHRS, CDR2 YFSETQ. This CDR3 has 15 amino acids. CDR3 protein: CASSLAGTANEKLFF. CDR3 DNA sequence: TGCGCCAGCAGCTTGGCCGGGACAGCCAATGAAAAACTGTTTTTT.

The J gene is TRBJ1-6, the V gene TRBV9; weak D call: TRBD1 (6 bases). The germline V gene has CDR1 SGDLS and CDR2 YYNGEE. CDR3 length equals 14 residues. Trimming removed 3 bases at V and 8 bases at J, with 12 bases between. The CDR3 DNA is TGTGCCAGCAGCGGAGGGACAAGGGATTCACCCCTCCACTTT. Translated, it gives CASSGGTRDSPLHF.

The CDR3 here is CAWSRETLYEQYF. For the CDR3, the DNA is TGTGCCTGGAGTAGGGAGACCTTGTACGAGCAGTACTTC. The genes are TRBV30 and TRBJ2-7, with a possible D match to TRBD2 (5 bases). Germline CDR1 GTSNPN, CDR2 SVGIG (reference sequence). V was clipped by 2 bases and J by 4 bases, with 12 bases between them. This CDR3 is 13 amino acids long.

The rearrangement joins TRBV18 to TRBJ1-5; D gene unclear. This CDR3 is 13 amino acids long. V was trimmed by 6 bases and J by 5 bases, leaving 11 bases between them. Germline V lookup: CDR1 KGHSH, CDR2 LQKENI. CDR3 bases: TGTGCCAGCTCGTCAGGCGTCGATCAGCCCCAGCATTTT. Its translation: CASSSGVDQPQHF.

The chain employs TRBV2 and TRBJ2-2; D not certain. There are 13 residues in the CDR3. Between the trimmed V and J ends, which lost 5 bases and 4 bases, there was a span of 8 bases. Per germline, CDR1 SNHLY and CDR2 FYNNEI. The CDR3 loop reads CASSRSVTGELFF. CDR3 DNA: TGTGCCAGCAGTCGGTCAGTCACCGGGGAGCTGTTTTTT.

The genes are TRBV28 and TRBJ1-6; 7 bases agree with TRBD1. Trimming took 6 bases from V and 7 from J; bases not matched to a gene: 9. CDR3 length: 15 amino acids. CDR1 is MDHEN, CDR2 SYDVKM, per germline. The CDR3: CASRIDRAFNSPLHF. The DNA for the CDR3 is TGTGCCAGCAGAATCGACAGGGCGTTCAATTCACCCCTCCACTTT.

The CDR3: CASSLARSSQETQYF. Here the CDR3 DNA reads TGTGCCAGCAGCTTAGCCAGGTCCTCCCAAGAGACCCAGTACTTC. This chain uses TRBV7-2 with TRBJ2-5; D unclear. This CDR3 contains 15 residues. V lost 0 bases, J lost 1 base, and 9 bases lay in between. Germline V lookup: CDR1 SGHTA, CDR2 FQGNSA.

The CDR3 DNA is TGCGCCAGCAGCGACGTAACGCGAGCCCCCTACAATGAGCAGTTCTTC. Protein: CASSDVTRAPYNEQFF. The chain carries TRBV5-1 and TRBJ2-1; D gene unclear. The CDR3 is 16 residues long. Trimming cost V 4 bases and J 2 bases, with 16 bases left between them. Germline values: CDR1 SGHRS, CDR2 YFSETQ.

This clone was counted a few times. The chain recombines TRBV4-3 with TRBJ2-2, with D hard to call. V was shortened by 1 base and J by 4 bases, with 7 bases between the two germline ends. The germline V gene encodes CDR1 LGHNA and CDR2 YSLEER. This CDR3 contains 14 residues. CDR3 region: CASSQVEGTGELFF. CDR3 nucleotides: TGCGCCAGCAGCCAAGTCGAAGGCACCGGGGAGCTGTTTTTT.

The chain joins TRBV5-5 to TRBJ2-3; no definite D call. The germline V and J ends were trimmed by 1 base and 0 bases, with 6 bases remaining between them. The V gene's germline CDR1 is SGHKS and CDR2 YYEKEE (reference sequence). This CDR3 comprises 14 residues. The CDR3 bases are TGTGCCAGCAGCTTGCTCCCGAGCACAGATACGCAGTATTTT. It yields the protein CASSLLPSTDTQYF.